This T cell receptor (beta chain) was sequenced for a study of T cells after yellow fever vaccination. Study-wide background: Researchers used SMART-Seq v4 Ultra Low Input to prepare fractions that had low cell numbers.

Study-level findings and limits: The booster saw the reappearance of most primary-vaccination clones (about 95% CD4, around 90% CD8). Almost every vaccine-responding clonotype was undetectable in sorted memory subsets on day 0.

Each CDR3 protein is one row after TCRdb ran MiXCR on the 5' RACE reads. The repertoire has about 50,000 distinct CDR3 sequences, approximately 6.1% of them found once; the top ten carry roughly 31%. The clonotype comes from a man between 18 and 35 years old who received the YFV17D yellow fever vaccine. The sequences come from PBMCs, either bulk or a sorted T-cell subset (CD4+, CD8+, memory, or dextramer-sorted; not recorded which), collected on the day of the yellow fever booster vaccination.

DNA for the CDR3: TGTGCCAGCAGTTACTCGTTTGCGGGGGGGCCCGAGACCCAGTACTTC. This encodes CASSYSFAGGPETQYF. The genes are TRBV6-5 and TRBJ2-5; TRBD2 matches 9 bases. Germline V gene data show CDR1 as MNHEY and CDR2 as SVGAGI. The CDR3 is made up of 16 amino acids. V shed 0 bases and J 5 bases; nucleotides not matched to a gene: 7.